This T cell receptor beta chain was sequenced in a study of T-cell memory formation after mild COVID-19. The germline gives CDR1 SGHRS, CDR2 YFSETQ. Deletions cut 6 bases from V and 4 bases from J, with 13 bases between. This CDR3 is 13 amino acids long. One entry per CDR3 protein results from TCRdb running MiXCR on the 5' RACE reads. The sample holds a few hundred thousand distinct CDR3 sequences, approximately 15% seen once. The V call is TRBV5-1, the J call TRBJ2-5; possibly TRBD1 or TRBD2 for D (6 bases each). The source is a man younger than 30 who had mild COVID-19 (a few samples of this study predate the infection). Cell type and time point are not known. The sample was PBMCs or a T cell subset sorted from them (not recorded which). CDR3 sequence: CASMRGVGETQYF. The CDR3 DNA reads as TGCGCCAGCATGAGGGGGGTAGGAGAGACCCAGTACTTC.